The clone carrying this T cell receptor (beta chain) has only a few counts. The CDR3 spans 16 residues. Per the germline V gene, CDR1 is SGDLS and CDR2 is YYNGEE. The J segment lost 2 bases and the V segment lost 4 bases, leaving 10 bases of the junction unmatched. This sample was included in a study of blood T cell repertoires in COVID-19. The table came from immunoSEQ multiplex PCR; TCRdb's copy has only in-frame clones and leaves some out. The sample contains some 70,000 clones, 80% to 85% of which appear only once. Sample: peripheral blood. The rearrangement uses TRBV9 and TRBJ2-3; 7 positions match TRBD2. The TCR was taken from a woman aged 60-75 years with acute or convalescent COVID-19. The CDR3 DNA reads TGTGCCAGCAGCCCGGGAGCGGGGCAGTCCACAGATACGCAGTATTTT. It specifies CASSPGAGQSTDTQYF.